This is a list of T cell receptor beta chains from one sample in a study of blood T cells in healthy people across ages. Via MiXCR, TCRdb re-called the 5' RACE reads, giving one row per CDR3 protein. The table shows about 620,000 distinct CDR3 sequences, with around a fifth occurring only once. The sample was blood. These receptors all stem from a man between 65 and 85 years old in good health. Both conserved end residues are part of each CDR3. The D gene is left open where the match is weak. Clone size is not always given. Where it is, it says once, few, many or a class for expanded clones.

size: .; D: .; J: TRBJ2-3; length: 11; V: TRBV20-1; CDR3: CSATLLDTQYF; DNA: TGCAGTGCCACCCTGTTAGATACGCAGTATTTT
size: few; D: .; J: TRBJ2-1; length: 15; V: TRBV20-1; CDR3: CSAGDGVADYNEQFF; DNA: TGCAGTGCTGGAGATGGGGTAGCGGACTACAATGAGCAGTTCTTC
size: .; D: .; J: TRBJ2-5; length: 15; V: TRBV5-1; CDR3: CASSLEGRYQEAQYF; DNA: TGCGCCAGCAGCTTGGAGGGCAGGTACCAAGAGGCCCAGTACTTC
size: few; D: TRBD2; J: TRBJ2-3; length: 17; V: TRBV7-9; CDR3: CASSPGTSGRARDTQYF; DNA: TGTGCCAGCAGCCCCGGGACTAGCGGGAGGGCCCGAGATACGCAGTATTTT
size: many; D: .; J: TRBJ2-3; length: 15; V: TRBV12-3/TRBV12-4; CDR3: CASSVDSTPPDTQYF; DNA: TGTGCCAGCAGCGTCGACAGCACCCCCCCCGATACGCAGTATTTT
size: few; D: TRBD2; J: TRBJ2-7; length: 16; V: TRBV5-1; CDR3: CASSSGLAGPLYEQYF; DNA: TGCGCCAGCAGCTCCGGACTAGCGGGGCCTCTCTACGAGCAGTACTTC
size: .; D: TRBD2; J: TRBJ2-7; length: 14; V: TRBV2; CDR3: CASSSGTSIDEQYF; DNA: TGTGCCAGCAGTTCCGGGACTAGCATCGACGAGCAGTACTTC
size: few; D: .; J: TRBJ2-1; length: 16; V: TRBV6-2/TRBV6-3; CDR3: CASSGHIGARSSEQFF; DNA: TGTGCCAGCAGTGGACATATTGGGGCCAGATCCAGTGAGCAGTTCTTC
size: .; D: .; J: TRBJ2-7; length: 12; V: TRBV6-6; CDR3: CASAGLAYEQYF; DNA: TGTGCCAGCGCCGGGCTCGCCTACGAGCAGTACTTC
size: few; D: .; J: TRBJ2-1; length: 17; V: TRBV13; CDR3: CASSLGVGVSSYNEQFF; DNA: TGTGCCAGCAGCTTAGGGGTCGGCGTGAGCTCCTACAATGAGCAGTTCTTC
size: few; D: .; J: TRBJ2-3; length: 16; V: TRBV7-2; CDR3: CASSSVGLPNTDTQYF; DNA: TGTGCCAGCAGCTCGGTGGGGCTACCTAACACAGATACGCAGTATTTT
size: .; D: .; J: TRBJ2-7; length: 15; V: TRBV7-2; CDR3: CASGLQVSCQREQCF; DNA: TGCGCCAGCGGCTTACAGGTCTCCTGCCAGAGGGAGCAGTGCTTC
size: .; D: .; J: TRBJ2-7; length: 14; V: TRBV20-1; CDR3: CSARERRSSYEQYF; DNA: TGCAGTGCTAGAGAACGGAGGAGCTCCTACGAGCAGTACTTC
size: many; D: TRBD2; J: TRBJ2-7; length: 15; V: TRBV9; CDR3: CASSPGTSGGLEQYF; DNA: TGTGCCAGCAGCCCAGGGACTAGCGGGGGATTGGAGCAGTACTTC
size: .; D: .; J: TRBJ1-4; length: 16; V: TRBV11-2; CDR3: CASTFSARATNEKLFF; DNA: TGTGCCAGCACCTTTTCCGCCCGAGCAACTAATGAAAAACTGTTTTTT
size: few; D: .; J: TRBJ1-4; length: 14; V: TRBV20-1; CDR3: CSALKQGTNEKLFF; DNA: TGCAGTGCCCTCAAACAGGGTACTAATGAAAAACTGTTTTTT
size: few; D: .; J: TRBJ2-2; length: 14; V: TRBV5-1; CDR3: CASTTGSGTGELFF; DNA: TGCGCCAGCACTACAGGGTCGGGCACCGGGGAGCTGTTTTTT
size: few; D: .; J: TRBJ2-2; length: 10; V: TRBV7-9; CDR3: CASQPGELFF; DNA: TGTGCCAGCCAGCCCGGGGAGCTGTTTTTT
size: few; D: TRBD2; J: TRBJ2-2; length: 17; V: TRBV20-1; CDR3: CSARDLLTGGGTGELFF; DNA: TGCAGTGCTAGAGATCTTCTGACGGGAGGTGGCACCGGGGAGCTGTTTTTT
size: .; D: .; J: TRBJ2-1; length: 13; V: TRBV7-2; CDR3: CASSQVRNNEQFF; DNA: TGTGCCAGCAGCCAGGTTCGTAACAATGAGCAGTTCTTC
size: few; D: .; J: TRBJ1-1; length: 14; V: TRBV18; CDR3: CASSPRGGITEAFF; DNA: TGTGCCAGCTCACCACGGGGAGGTATCACTGAAGCTTTCTTT
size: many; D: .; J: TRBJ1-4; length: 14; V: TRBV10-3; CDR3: CAISAGTENEKLFF; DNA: TGTGCCATCAGTGCCGGGACGGAGAATGAAAAACTGTTTTTT
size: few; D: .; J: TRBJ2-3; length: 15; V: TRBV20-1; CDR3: CSATGTAGGGDTQYF; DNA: TGCAGTGCAACGGGGACGGCAGGGGGGGGAGATACGCAGTATTTT
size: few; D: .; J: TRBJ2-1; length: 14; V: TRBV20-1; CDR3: CSASGTLLGNEQFF; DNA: TGCAGTGCTAGTGGGACACTACTGGGCAATGAGCAGTTCTTC
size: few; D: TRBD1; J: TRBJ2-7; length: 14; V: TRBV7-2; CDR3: CASSVKTGTYEQYF; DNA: TGTGCCAGCAGCGTGAAGACAGGGACCTACGAGCAGTACTTC
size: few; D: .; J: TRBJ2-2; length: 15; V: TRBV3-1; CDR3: CAGSQTGSGTGELFF; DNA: TGTGCCGGCAGCCAAACCGGGAGTGGCACCGGGGAGCTGTTTTTT
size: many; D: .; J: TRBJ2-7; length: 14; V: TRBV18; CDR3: CASSPYRAQDEQYF; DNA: TGTGCCAGCTCACCATACAGGGCTCAGGACGAGCAGTACTTC
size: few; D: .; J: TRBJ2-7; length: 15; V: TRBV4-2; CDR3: CASSQDAYTAYEQYF; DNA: TGTGCCAGCAGCCAAGATGCATACACTGCCTACGAGCAGTACTTC
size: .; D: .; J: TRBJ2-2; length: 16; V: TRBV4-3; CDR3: CASSQDLKGDTGELFF; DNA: TGCGCCAGCAGCCAAGATCTGAAGGGGGACACCGGGGAGCTGTTTTTT
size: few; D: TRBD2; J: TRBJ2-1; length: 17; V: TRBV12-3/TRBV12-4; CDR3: CASSRRTSGRIGNEQFF; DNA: TGTGCCAGCAGCCGCCGGACTAGCGGGAGAATAGGCAATGAGCAGTTCTTC
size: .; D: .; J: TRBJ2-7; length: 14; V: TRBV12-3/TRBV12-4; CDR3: CASRVGEGPYEQYF; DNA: TGTGCCAGCAGAGTAGGAGAGGGCCCCTACGAGCAGTACTTC
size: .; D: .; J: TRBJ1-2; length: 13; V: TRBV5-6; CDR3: CASSPGRHYGYTF; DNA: TGTGCCAGCAGCCCGGGTAGGCACTATGGCTACACCTTC
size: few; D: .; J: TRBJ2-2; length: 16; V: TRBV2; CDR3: CASSEGVASYTGELFF; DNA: TGTGCCAGCAGTGAAGGGGTAGCCAGTTACACCGGGGAGCTGTTTTTT
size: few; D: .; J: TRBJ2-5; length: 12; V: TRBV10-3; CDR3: CAISEDQETQYF; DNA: TGTGCCATCAGTGAGGATCAAGAGACCCAGTACTTC
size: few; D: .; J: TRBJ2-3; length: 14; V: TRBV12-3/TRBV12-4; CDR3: CASSFGSVTDTQYF; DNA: TGTGCCAGCAGTTTCGGGAGTGTAACAGATACGCAGTATTTT
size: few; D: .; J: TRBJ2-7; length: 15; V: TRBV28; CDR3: CASSYRDWKGYEQYF; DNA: TGTGCCAGCAGTTACAGGGATTGGAAAGGTTACGAGCAGTACTTC
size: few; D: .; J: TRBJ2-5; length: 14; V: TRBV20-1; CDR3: CSARDRPTQETQYF; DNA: TGCAGTGCTAGAGATAGACCGACCCAAGAGACCCAGTACTTC